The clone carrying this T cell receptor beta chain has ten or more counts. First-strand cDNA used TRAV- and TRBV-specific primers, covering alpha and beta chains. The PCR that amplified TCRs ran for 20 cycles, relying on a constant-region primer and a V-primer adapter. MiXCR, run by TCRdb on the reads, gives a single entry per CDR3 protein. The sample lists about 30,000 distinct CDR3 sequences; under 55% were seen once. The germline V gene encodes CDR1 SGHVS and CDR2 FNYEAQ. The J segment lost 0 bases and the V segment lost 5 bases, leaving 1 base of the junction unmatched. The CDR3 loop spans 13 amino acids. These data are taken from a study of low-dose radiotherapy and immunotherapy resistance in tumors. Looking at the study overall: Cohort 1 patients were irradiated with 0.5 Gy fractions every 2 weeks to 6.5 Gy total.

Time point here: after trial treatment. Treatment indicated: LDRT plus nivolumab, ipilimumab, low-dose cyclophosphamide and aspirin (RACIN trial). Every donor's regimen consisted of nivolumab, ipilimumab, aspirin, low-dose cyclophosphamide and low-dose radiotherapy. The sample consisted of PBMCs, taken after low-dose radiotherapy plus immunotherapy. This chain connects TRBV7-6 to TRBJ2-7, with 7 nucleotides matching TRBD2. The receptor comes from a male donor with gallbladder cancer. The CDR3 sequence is CASSGGVSYEQYF. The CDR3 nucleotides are TGTGCCAGCAGCGGGGGGGTCTCCTACGAGCAGTACTTC.